Only a few counts were recorded for the clone carrying this T cell receptor (beta chain). The sample originates from a study of OX40 agonist ivuxolimab in advanced cancers. Trimming cost V 7 bases and J 8 bases, with 18 bases left between them. Germline V CDR1 and CDR2: SNHLY, FYNNEI. This CDR3 has 14 residues. The table came from immunoSEQ multiplex PCR; TCRdb's copy has only in-frame clones and leaves some out. The table lists over 85,000 clones, 91% of them singletons, with around 0.32% in the top ten. The chain employs TRBV2 and TRBJ2-1; D is unclear. Sequencing was performed on CD4+ or CD8+ T cells sorted from blood, taken in a trial of the OX40 agonist ivuxolimab. This TCR was recovered from an adult with an advanced solid tumor such as melanoma, head and neck, liver or kidney cancer. Written as DNA, the CDR3 is TGTGCCAGCAAAATAGAAGCCCAGAGGCATGAGCAGTTCTTC. Translating it yields CASKIEAQRHEQFF.